A selection of T cell receptor beta chains follows, all from one sample in a study of vaccination effects on CD4 cells after COVID-19. For these receptors, no antigen is known. Assay used: immunoSEQ multiplex PCR; TCRdb lists only in-frame clones, some missing. The data show 60,000 to 75,000 clones, with around 70% seen just once and around 5% held by the top ten. The input for sequencing was CD4+ T cells from PBMCs cultured with HIV peptides, taken before COVID-19 vaccination. The receptors here all came from a human donor who had a prior SARS-CoV-2 infection. Each CDR3 is given with its conserved first and last residue. Fields, in order: D gene, J gene, clone size, V gene, CDR3 DNA, CDR3 protein. A D gene is named only where the DNA matches it firmly. Clone size is shown for a subset of rows, as once, few, many or a class of expanded clone.

d_gene: TRBD1; j_gene: TRBJ1-1; abundance: few; v_gene: TRBV11-3; CDR3nt: TGTGCCAGCAGCTTCCCCCGGACAGGGAGGACTGAAGCTTTCTTT; CDR3aa: CASSFPRTGRTEAFF
d_gene: TRBD2; j_gene: TRBJ2-7; abundance: NA; v_gene: TRBV27; CDR3nt: TGTGCCAGCAGTTTACGGGAGGCATCTGGGCTGTCCTACGAGCAGTACTTC; CDR3aa: CASSLREASGLSYEQYF
d_gene: NA; j_gene: TRBJ2-7; abundance: NA; v_gene: TRBV27; CDR3nt: TGTGCCAGCAGCCGTTGGGGGGCGGGCGAGCAGTACTTC; CDR3aa: CASSRWGAGEQYF
d_gene: TRBD1; j_gene: TRBJ2-2; abundance: NA; v_gene: TRBV5-1; CDR3nt: TGCGCCAGCAGGGGGACAGTCGGCTCCGGGGAGCTGTTTTTT; CDR3aa: CASRGTVGSGELFF
d_gene: NA; j_gene: TRBJ2-7; abundance: NA; v_gene: TRBV5-4; CDR3nt: TGTGCCAGCAGCTTCCCGCAGGTCTCCTACGAGCAGTACTTC; CDR3aa: CASSFPQVSYEQYF
d_gene: NA; j_gene: TRBJ2-6; abundance: NA; v_gene: TRBV7-2; CDR3nt: TGTGCCAGCGGCGGATGGGTCTCTGGGGCCAACGTCCTGACTTTC; CDR3aa: CASGGWVSGANVLTF
d_gene: TRBD2; j_gene: TRBJ2-3; abundance: NA; v_gene: TRBV7-9; CDR3nt: TGTGCCAGCAGCTTAGCGGGACTAGCGGGATTGGCGGTCACGCAGTATTTT; CDR3aa: CASSLAGLAGLAVTQYF
d_gene: NA; j_gene: TRBJ2-2; abundance: few; v_gene: TRBV6-2/TRBV6-3; CDR3nt: TGTGCCAGCAGTTACCCCTGGCCCGGGGAGCTGTTTTTT; CDR3aa: CASSYPWPGELFF
d_gene: NA; j_gene: TRBJ2-7; abundance: NA; v_gene: TRBV5-6; CDR3nt: TGTGCCAGCAGCCGCCCGGAGGGGGGGCGGTACGAGCAGTACTTC; CDR3aa: CASSRPEGGRYEQYF
d_gene: NA; j_gene: TRBJ2-1; abundance: NA; v_gene: TRBV5-1; CDR3nt: TGCGCCAGCGCCCTACTAGGGGATCCCTCCTACAATGAGCAGTTCTTC; CDR3aa: CASALLGDPSYNEQFF
d_gene: NA; j_gene: TRBJ2-7; abundance: NA; v_gene: TRBV6-5; CDR3nt: TGTGCCAGCAGCAGGGAACAGGGCATCTACGAGCAGTACTTC; CDR3aa: CASSREQGIYEQYF
d_gene: NA; j_gene: TRBJ1-2; abundance: NA; v_gene: TRBV3-1/TRBV3-2; CDR3nt: TGTGCCAGCAGCCAATACGGGTCCAGTCCTAACTATGGCTACACCTTC; CDR3aa: CASSQYGSSPNYGYTF
d_gene: NA; j_gene: TRBJ1-2; abundance: NA; v_gene: TRBV30; CDR3nt: TGTGCCTGGAAGGGGCAGGCCAACTATGGCTACACCTTC; CDR3aa: CAWKGQANYGYTF
d_gene: TRBD1; j_gene: TRBJ2-7; abundance: few; v_gene: TRBV5-6; CDR3nt: TGTGCCAGCAGCTTGGACAGGGGGAGGTACGAGCAGTACTTC; CDR3aa: CASSLDRGRYEQYF
d_gene: NA; j_gene: TRBJ2-5; abundance: NA; v_gene: TRBV2; CDR3nt: TGTGCCAGCAGTGACGAGGAACTCCAAGAGACCCAGTACTTC; CDR3aa: CASSDEELQETQYF
d_gene: NA; j_gene: TRBJ1-3; abundance: NA; v_gene: TRBV18; CDR3nt: TGTGCCAGCTCACCATCAGGGCTATACGGAAACACCATATATTTT; CDR3aa: CASSPSGLYGNTIYF
d_gene: NA; j_gene: TRBJ1-2; abundance: NA; v_gene: TRBV13; CDR3nt: TGTGCCAGCAGCTTCCCCGGACCCTCCTATGGCTACACCTTC; CDR3aa: CASSFPGPSYGYTF
d_gene: NA; j_gene: TRBJ1-4; abundance: NA; v_gene: TRBV21-1; CDR3nt: TGTGCCAGCAGCAAAGAGGGTCAGGACGGATATAATGAAAAACTGTTTTTT; CDR3aa: CASSKEGQDGYNEKLFF
d_gene: NA; j_gene: TRBJ1-2; abundance: NA; v_gene: TRBV27; CDR3nt: TGTGCCAGCAGTTTCCGGAGGACTAACTATGGCTACACCTTC; CDR3aa: CASSFRRTNYGYTF
d_gene: NA; j_gene: TRBJ2-7; abundance: NA; v_gene: TRBV13; CDR3nt: TGTGCCCCGGGGCCCTACGAGCAGTACTTC; CDR3aa: CAPGPYEQYF
d_gene: NA; j_gene: TRBJ2-5; abundance: NA; v_gene: TRBV9; CDR3nt: TGTGCCAGCAGCGTCGAACAAGAGACCCAGTACTTC; CDR3aa: CASSVEQETQYF
d_gene: NA; j_gene: TRBJ2-1; abundance: NA; v_gene: TRBV27; CDR3nt: TGCGCGGGGAGCGGAAATGAGCAGTTCTTC; CDR3aa: CAGSGNEQFF
d_gene: TRBD2; j_gene: TRBJ2-5; abundance: NA; v_gene: TRBV6-5; CDR3nt: TGTGCCAGCAGCCTAGCGGGGATCCAAGAGACCCAGTACTTC; CDR3aa: CASSLAGIQETQYF
d_gene: TRBD1; j_gene: TRBJ2-7; abundance: NA; v_gene: TRBV11-2; CDR3nt: TGTGCCAGCAGCTCGGGACAGGCGGACTCCTACGAGCAGTACTTC; CDR3aa: CASSSGQADSYEQYF
d_gene: TRBD2; j_gene: TRBJ2-1; abundance: NA; v_gene: TRBV4-3; CDR3nt: TGCGCCAGCAGCCTTGCGGTCTTGTCTAGCGGATCCTACAATGAGCAGTTCTTC; CDR3aa: CASSLAVLSSGSYNEQFF